One sample yielded the 6 T cell receptor beta chains listed below, sequenced in a study of T cell changes during pregnancy in multiple sclerosis. Sequencing used immunoSEQ multiplex PCR; TCRdb keeps in-frame clones, though not all of them. The data hold about 30,000 clones, with 80% to 90% observed a single time. The material was CD4+ T cells from peripheral blood mononuclear cells, obtained in the first trimester of pregnancy. Source of these receptors: a female donor in good health, enrolled as a control in a pregnancy study.

The chain employs TRBV14 and TRBJ2-7; D perhaps matches TRBD2 (6 bases). Trimming cost V 5 bases and J 0 bases, with 14 bases left between them. The CDR3 has 15 residues. CDR1 SGHDN and CDR2 FVKESK come from the germline V gene. CDR3 sequence: CASSKKGLHSYEQYF. CDR3 nucleotide sequence: TGTGCCAGCAGCAAAAAGGGACTTCACTCCTACGAGCAGTACTTC. The full variable domain, with the rest looked up from reference TRBV14 and TRBJ2-7, is EAGVTQFPSHSVIEKGQTVTLRCDPISGHDNLYWYRRVMGKEIKFLLHFVKESKQDESGMPNNRFLAERTGGTYSTLKVQPAELEDSGVYFCASSKKGLHSYEQYFGPGTRLTVT.

The rearrangement uses TRBV5-1 and TRBJ2-1; 8 nucleotides line up with TRBD2. CDR1 is SGHRS and CDR2 is YFSETQ in the germline V gene. V was pared by 2 bases and J by 5 bases, with 0 bases of the junction left unmatched. CDR3 size: 13 residues. The CDR3 protein is CASSLAGDNEQFF. The CDR3 region has the DNA TGCGCCAGCAGCTTAGCGGGGGACAATGAGCAGTTCTTC.

This clone has a single count. The V call is TRBV27, the J call TRBJ2-3, with a tentative D call TRBD1 (6 bases). Trimming removed 2 bases at V and 10 bases at J, with 10 bases between. The CDR3 extends over 12 amino acids. Germline V gene sequence: CDR1 MNHEY, CDR2 SMNVEV (reference sequence). CDR3 region: CASSLLRQAQYF. As DNA, the CDR3 is TGTGCCAGCAGTTTACTGAGACAGGCGCAGTATTTT.

CDR3: CASSPGTSGIDTQYF. As DNA, the CDR3 is TGTGCCAGCAGTCCCGGGACTAGCGGGATCGATACGCAGTATTTT. The chain employs TRBV6-6 and TRBJ2-3, with TRBD2 matching over 13 bases. The length of the CDR3 is 15 residues. J lost 6 bases, V lost 5 bases, and 5 bases had no gene match. Looked up from germline, CDR1 is MNHNY and CDR2 is SVGAGI (reference sequence).

The CDR3 protein is CASSLVDTGELFF. CDR3 coding DNA: TGTGCCAGCAGCTTAGTAGACACCGGGGAGCTGTTTTTT. The gene calls are TRBV7-8 and TRBJ2-2; unclear D gene. Trimming left V 1 base short and J 3 bases short, with 3 bases between. The CDR3 has 13 amino acids. In germline, CDR1 is SGHVS, CDR2 FQNEAQ.

The CDR3 spells CASRRQESPFNEQFF. The CDR3, as DNA: TGTGCCAGCAGAAGACAGGAATCCCCCTTTAATGAGCAGTTCTTC. The chain carries TRBV27 and TRBJ2-1; possible D gene TRBD1, 6 bases. The CDR3 is 15 residues long. Germline CDR1 reads MNHEY; CDR2 reads SMNVEV (reference sequence). Trimming took 6 bases from V and 7 from J, leaving 19 bases between them.